These 20 T cell receptor beta chains share one sample of origin, sequenced in a study of human T cells and chemical hapten exposure. MiXCR, applied by TCRdb to the RACE reads, yields one record per CDR3 protein. The repertoire holds roughly 100,000 distinct CDR3 sequences, with 7.5% to 10% as singletons. Time point noted: patch test 2, 6 weeks after DPC sensitization. The treatment is: therapeutic diphenylcyclopropenone sensitization with weekly scalp DPC. The sample in question was whole blood, obtained in connection with sensitization to the hapten diphenylcyclopropenone (DPC). The receptors come from a middle-aged woman with alopecia areata. Some clones in this sample may be carry-over from other donors' samples.

The chain couples TRBV5-6 to TRBJ1-6, with a possible D match to TRBD1 (6 bases). CDR3 length: 15 amino acids. V dropped 3 bases and J dropped 8 bases, with 15 bases sitting between them. CDR1 and CDR2 (germline): SGHDT, YYEEEE. The CDR3 sequence is CASSSTGASYSPLHF. CDR3 DNA: TGTGCCAGCAGCTCGACAGGAGCCTCATATTCACCCCTCCACTTT.

This clonotype has just a few counts. V is TRBV28 and J is TRBJ2-7, with 8 bases aligning to TRBD2. Germline lookup yields CDR1 MDHEN and CDR2 SYDVKM. V shed 5 bases, J shed 3 bases, and the junction held 6 bases outside the gene matches. This CDR3 has 14 residues. The CDR3 nucleotides are TGTGCCAGCAGTGCGACCCTAGCGGGCTACGAGCAGTACTTC. Protein sequence: CASSATLAGYEQYF.

J is TRBJ2-7 and V is TRBV5-1; no firm D call. The length of the CDR3 is 15 residues. Germline values: CDR1 SGHRS, CDR2 YFSETQ. Trimming removed 2 bases from V and 2 bases from J, with 14 bases in between. CDR3 coding DNA: TGCGCCAGCAGCTTCGGAGTCCGAGATACCTACGAGCAGTACTTC. Protein sequence: CASSFGVRDTYEQYF.

This clonotype was observed a few times. This chain links TRBV5-1 with TRBJ1-1; D is ambiguous. Germline V CDR1 and CDR2: SGHRS, YFSETQ. Trimming pared 0 bases from V and 2 bases from J, leaving 8 bases between. The CDR3 spans 14 residues. CDR3 sequence reads: CASSLEVGNTEAFF. As DNA, the CDR3 is TGCGCCAGCAGCTTGGAAGTCGGAAACACTGAAGCTTTCTTT.

This chain uses TRBV18 with TRBJ1-4; the match to TRBD1 covers 9 bases. V lost 3 bases to trimming and J lost 5 bases; unmatched junction nucleotides: 7. The CDR3 is 16 amino acids. CDR1 KGHSH and CDR2 LQKENI come from the germline V gene. The DNA for the CDR3 is TGTGCCAGCTCACCTCACGCCGGGACAGGGAATGAAAAACTGTTTTTT. Its protein product is CASSPHAGTGNEKLFF.

This clonotype was found a few times. This chain uses TRBV20-1 with TRBJ2-5, with 9 bases lining up with TRBD2. Germline loops: CDR1 DFQATT, CDR2 SNEGSKA (reference sequence). V trimming: 5 bases; J trimming: 2 bases; junction bases outside the gene matches: 6. The CDR3 covers 14 residues. The CDR3 loop reads CSALSGSAQETQYF. The CDR3 bases are TGCAGTGCTCTTAGCGGGAGTGCTCAAGAGACCCAGTACTTC.

V is TRBV20-1 and J is TRBJ2-2; D call uncertain. Trimming pared 1 base from V and 7 bases from J, leaving 7 bases between. The length of the CDR3 is 12 residues. Germline CDR1 is DFQATT and CDR2 is SNEGSKA (reference sequence). This CDR3 is CSARVNVGELFF. CDR3 in DNA: TGCAGTGCTAGAGTAAACGTCGGGGAGCTGTTTTTT.

This clonotype was recorded many times. The V gene is TRBV11-2, the J gene TRBJ1-6; D is unresolved. The length of the CDR3 is 13 residues. The V and J ends lost 4 bases and 15 bases respectively, with 16 bases between them. CDR1 and CDR2 (germline): SGHAT, FQNNGV. The CDR3 sequence is CASSSDRPSLLHF. The CDR3 DNA reads as TGTGCCAGCAGCTCGGACCGTCCTAGTCTCCTCCACTTT.

This clonotype has a count of ten or more. This chain joins TRBV12-3 or TRBV12-4 and TRBJ1-3; no clear D gene. V shed 6 bases and J shed 0 bases, with 6 bases lying between them. CDR3 length equals 13 residues. CDR3 amino acids: CASSPSSGNTIYF. CDR3 sequence (DNA): TGTGCCAGCAGCCCTTCCTCTGGAAACACCATATATTTT.

This clonotype has a count of ten or more. The V and J genes are TRBV7-2 and TRBJ2-1; possible D gene TRBD1, 6 bases. The ends were cut back, 4 bases at V and 6 bases at J, with 19 bases in the middle. This CDR3 is built from 16 residues. In germline, CDR1 is SGHTA, CDR2 FQGNSA. CDR3 residues: CASSSRWDTPGNEQFF. The CDR3 nucleotides are TGTGCCAGCAGCTCGCGGTGGGACACCCCGGGCAATGAGCAGTTCTTC.

The chain combines TRBV28 with TRBJ1-1; 7 bases match TRBD1. The V gene's germline CDR1 is MDHEN and CDR2 SYDVKM. With V trimmed by 5 bases and J by 4 bases, 10 bases remained unmatched. The CDR3 is 15 amino acids. The CDR3 DNA is TGTGCCAGCAGTCCATCGACAGGGTGGGGCACTGAAGCTTTCTTT. This sequence encodes CASSPSTGWGTEAFF. Based on the CDR3 plus reference TRBV28 and TRBJ1-1, the full variable domain is DVKVTQSSRYLVKRTGEKVFLECVQDMDHENMFWYRQDPGLGLRLIYFSYDVKMKEKGDIPEGYSVSREKKERFSLILESASTNQTSMYLCASSPSTGWGTEAFFGQGTRLTVV.

Concerning this clonotype: At one end, the junction sequence differs from germline, possibly due to a read error. V usage is TRBV4-2 and J usage is TRBJ2-2; 12 positions agree with TRBD2. Germline CDR1 LGHNA, CDR2 YNFKEQ. The CDR3 is made up of 16 amino acids. The CDR3 region has the DNA TGTCCCAGCAGCCTCCGACTAGCGGGAGTGGGCGGGGAGCTGTTTTTT. Translated, it gives CPSSLRLAGVGGELFF.

The sample holds a few counts of this clonotype. This sequence joins TRBV7-9 and TRBJ1-1; D remains ambiguous. The length of the CDR3 is 13 residues. Germline V gene lookup returns CDR1 SEHNR and CDR2 FQNEAQ (reference sequence). The V and J ends lost 5 bases and 4 bases respectively, with 11 bases between them. CDR3 sequence (DNA): TGTGCCAGCAGCCGTACCGACGGCACTGAAGCTTTCTTT. This translates into CASSRTDGTEAFF.

The CDR3 is CASSVKANTEAFF. The CDR3 DNA sequence: TGTGCCAGCAGCGTCAAGGCTAACACTGAAGCTTTCTTT. The V and J genes are TRBV9 and TRBJ1-1; no definite D call. Germline assignment: CDR1 SGDLS and CDR2 YYNGEE. Trimming took off 2 bases at V and 2 bases at J, with 7 bases between the two ends. CDR3 length: 13 residues. The whole variable domain, remainder taken from reference TRBV9 and TRBJ1-1, is DSGVTQTPKHLITATGQRVTLRCSPRSGDLSVYWYQQSLDQGLQFLIQYYNGEERAKGNILERFSAQQFPDLHSELNLSSLELGDSALYFCASSVKANTEAFFGQGTRLTVV.

This clonotype was recorded many times. Here the CDR3 DNA reads TGTGCCAGCAGCCAGTTAAACAGCGGGAGTCCTCCCTACAATGAGCAGTTCTTC. This sequence encodes CASSQLNSGSPPYNEQFF. This rearrangement joins TRBV14 to TRBJ2-1; 8 bases agree with TRBD2. The J segment lost 2 bases and the V segment lost 3 bases, leaving 12 bases of the junction unmatched. Germline-derived CDR1 and CDR2 are SGHDN and FVKESK. This CDR3 comprises 18 residues.

The sample holds one count of this clonotype. The chain has TRBV2 and TRBJ2-5; D is perhaps TRBD1 or TRBD2 (6 bases each). There are 13 residues in the CDR3. The germline gives CDR1 SNHLY, CDR2 FYNNEI. Trimming pared 2 bases from V and 5 bases from J, leaving 9 bases between. CDR3 region: CASSERGRETQYF. For the CDR3, the DNA is TGTGCCAGCAGTGAACGGGGGCGTGAGACCCAGTACTTC.

This clonotype was seen only a few times. The chain uses TRBV29-1 and TRBJ1-1, with D possibly being TRBD1 (5 bases). V lost 4 bases, J lost 2 bases, and 8 bases lay in between. In germline, CDR1 is SQVTM, CDR2 ANQGSEA. The CDR3 consists of 12 residues. DNA of the CDR3: TGCAGCGTTGCCCAGGGTAACACTGAAGCTTTCTTT. Protein product: CSVAQGNTEAFF.

Turning to this clonotype: Given a much more abundant clone one base away, this may be a read error. This chain connects TRBV11-3 to TRBJ2-1; 10 positions agree with TRBD2. The CDR3 has 17 amino acids. Germline V lookup: CDR1 SGHNT, CDR2 YENEEA. In DNA form, the CDR3 reads TGTGCCAGCAGCTTAGATGGTCGTCTAGCGGGAGTCGATGAGCGGTTCTTC. Translated, it gives CASSLDGRLAGVDERFF.

This clonotype was seen many times. This sequence joins TRBV30 and TRBJ1-2, with D possibly being TRBD1 (5 bases). CDR3 size: 14 residues. Trimming took off 3 bases at V and 5 bases at J, with 16 bases between the two ends. Germline V CDR1 and CDR2: GTSNPN, SVGIG (reference sequence). CDR3 sequence (DNA): TGTGCCTGGAGGAGGATGGGACTTTCATATGGCTACACCTTC. Its protein product is CAWRRMGLSYGYTF. The whole variable domain, remainder taken from reference TRBV30 and TRBJ1-2, is SQTIHQWPATLVQPVGSPLSLECTVEGTSNPNLYWYRQAAGRGLQLLFYSVGIGQISSEVPQNLSASRPQDRQFILSSKKLLLSDSGFYLCAWRRMGLSYGYTFGSGTRLTVV.

This clonotype has just a few counts. V gene TRBV5-1 combines with J gene TRBJ2-2; D not resolved. The CDR3 runs 15 residues. Germline loops: CDR1 SGHRS, CDR2 YFSETQ. V was cut by 0 bases and J by 3 bases, with 9 bases left in between. CDR3 sequence: CASSLAGQDTGELFF. The CDR3 nucleotides are TGCGCCAGCAGCTTGGCCGGGCAGGACACCGGGGAGCTGTTTTTT.